One and the same sample provided the 5 T cell receptor beta chains below, sequenced in a study of blood T cell repertoires in COVID-19. Using immunoSEQ multiplex PCR, the repertoire was profiled, and TCRdb retains in-frame clones only, with some absent. Found here are 150,000 to 200,000 clones, roughly 84% of them singletons; the top ten hold around 3.1%. Material: PBMCs or T cells enriched from blood (not recorded which). The receptors stem from a woman in her 30s who had been exposed to COVID-19.

This chain connects TRBV7-9 to TRBJ2-1; D perhaps matches TRBD2 (7 bases). This CDR3 comprises 15 residues. V was cut by 5 bases and J by 2 bases, with 13 bases left in between. The germline CDR1 and CDR2 sequences are SEHNR and FQNEAQ (reference sequence). The CDR3 DNA reads as TGTGCCAGCAGCCCGCCCGGGGGGCCCTACAATGAGCAGTTCTTC. Its translation: CASSPPGGPYNEQFF.

For this clone: The junction and the germline gene differ at one end; a read error may be behind it. The chain carries TRBV5-1 and TRBJ2-3, with 9 bases lining up with TRBD2. Per the germline V gene, CDR1 is SGHRS and CDR2 is YFSETQ. The CDR3 is 16 residues long. The chain's CDR3 is CASSLAGGQSTDTRYF. The CDR3 bases are TGCGCCAGCAGCTTAGCGGGGGGCCAAAGCACAGATACGCGGTATTTT.

The genes are TRBV6-6 and TRBJ1-1, with D perhaps TRBD1 (5 bases). The ends were cut back, 5 bases at V and 6 bases at J, with 22 bases in the middle. The CDR3 has 16 amino acids. Germline assignment: CDR1 MNHNY and CDR2 SVGAGI (reference sequence). CDR3 sequence (DNA): TGTGCCAGCAGTGGCAAGACAGTGAGAAGAGGCGCTGAAGCTTTCTTT. Translation gives CASSGKTVRRGAEAFF.

The chain couples TRBV9 to TRBJ1-2; D not resolved. The CDR3 spans 15 residues. Germline V gene data show CDR1 as SGDLS and CDR2 as YYNGEE. V was shortened by 3 bases and J by 1 base, with 13 bases between the two germline ends. The CDR3 loop is CASSAHPPVNYGYTF. Here the CDR3 DNA reads TGTGCCAGCAGCGCCCACCCGCCAGTTAACTATGGCTACACCTTC.

The V gene is TRBV14, the J gene TRBJ1-6, with 8 bases matching TRBD1. The CDR3 sequence is 19 residues long. Germline V gene lookup returns CDR1 SGHDN and CDR2 FVKESK. V shed 7 bases, J shed 1 base, and the junction held 15 bases outside the gene matches. Written as DNA, the CDR3 is TGTGCCAGCAACTCAGGGGGCCACGAGGGCTATTCCTATAATTCACCCCTCCACTTT. Its translation is CASNSGGHEGYSYNSPLHF.